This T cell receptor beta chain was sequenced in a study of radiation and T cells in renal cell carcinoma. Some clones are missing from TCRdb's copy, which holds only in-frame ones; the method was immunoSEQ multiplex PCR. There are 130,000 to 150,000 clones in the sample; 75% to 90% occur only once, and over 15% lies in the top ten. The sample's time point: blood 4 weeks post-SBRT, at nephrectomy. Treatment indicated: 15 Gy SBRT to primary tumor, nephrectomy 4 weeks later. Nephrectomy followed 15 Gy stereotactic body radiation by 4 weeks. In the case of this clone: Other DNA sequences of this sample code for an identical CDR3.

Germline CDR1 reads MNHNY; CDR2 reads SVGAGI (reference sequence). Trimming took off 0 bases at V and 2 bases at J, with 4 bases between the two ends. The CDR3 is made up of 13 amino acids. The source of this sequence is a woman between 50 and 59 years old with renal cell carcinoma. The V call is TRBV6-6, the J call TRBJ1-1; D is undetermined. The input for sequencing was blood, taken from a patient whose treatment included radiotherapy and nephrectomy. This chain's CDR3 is CASSYSANTEAFF. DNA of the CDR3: TGTGCCAGCAGTTACTCGGCTAACACTGAAGCTTTCTTT.